These 13 T cell receptor beta chains came from one sample sequenced in a study of cytomegalovirus exposure and HLA in healthy donors. The PCR employed 60 Vbeta primers together with 13 Jbeta primers. Libraries were prepared by immunoSEQ multiplex PCR; TCRdb keeps only in-frame clonotypes and omits some of them. The profile shows around 110,000 clones, under 70% of them singletons. The sample comprised PBMCs. These receptor sequences come from a man aged 25-40 years in good health and CMV-seropositive.

This clone was seen more than once but under ten times. The V and J genes are TRBV6-1 and TRBJ1-1; D call uncertain. The CDR3 is made up of 13 amino acids. V dropped 7 bases and J dropped 4 bases, with 13 bases sitting between them. In germline, CDR1 is MNHNS, CDR2 SASEGT. CDR3: CASTRVPGTEAFF. The DNA for the CDR3 is TGTGCCAGCACGAGGGTCCCGGGCACTGAAGCTTTCTTT.

This clone was recorded a few times. The rearrangement uses TRBV5-6 and TRBJ1-1; possibly TRBD1 for D (6 bases). The CDR3 runs to 15 residues. V dropped 5 bases and J dropped 1 base, with 15 bases sitting between them. Germline V gene sequence: CDR1 SGHDT, CDR2 YYEEEE. CDR3 in amino acids: CASSSFDRWNTEAFF. The CDR3 nucleotides are TGTGCCAGCAGTTCCTTCGACAGGTGGAACACTGAAGCTTTCTTT.

This clone was found a few times. The chain carries TRBV7-2 and TRBJ1-1; D might be TRBD1 (5 bases). Germline V gene lookup returns CDR1 SGHTA and CDR2 FQGNSA. The CDR3 spans 17 residues. V lost 5 bases and J lost 4, with 23 bases in between. The chain's CDR3 is CASSRFGLAERGTEAFF. CDR3 DNA sequence: TGTGCCAGCAGCCGCTTTGGATTGGCTGAAAGGGGCACTGAAGCTTTCTTT.

The genes are TRBV29-1 and TRBJ2-4; the match to TRBD1 covers 8 bases. V lost 6 bases to trimming and J lost 1 base; unmatched junction nucleotides: 2. CDR1 SQVTM and CDR2 ANQGSEA come from the germline V gene. The CDR3 is 13 residues long. The CDR3 coding sequence is TGCAGCGTGCAGGGGGCTGCCAAAAACATTCAGTACTTC. Translating gives CSVQGAAKNIQYF.

This clone was found once. V usage is TRBV4-2 and J usage is TRBJ2-3; the D gene is possibly TRBD2 (6 bases). There are 13 residues in the CDR3. V dropped 1 base and J dropped 5 bases, with 7 bases sitting between them. Germline V lookup: CDR1 LGHNA, CDR2 YNFKEQ. CDR3 sequence (DNA): TGTGCCAGCAGCCAAGGCGGGGTAGATACGCAGTATTTT. Translated, it gives CASSQGGVDTQYF.

V gene TRBV28 combines with J gene TRBJ1-2; D gene ambiguous. Germline CDR1 MDHEN, CDR2 SYDVKM. The V and J ends lost 3 bases and 3 bases respectively, with 8 bases between them. The CDR3 extends over 13 amino acids. For the CDR3, the DNA is TGTGCCAGCAGTTTCGCCCAGGACTATGGCTACACCTTC. The encoded protein is CASSFAQDYGYTF.

The chain uses TRBV5-1 and TRBJ2-7, with TRBD1 matching over 8 bases. CDR3 length equals 15 residues. The germline gives CDR1 SGHRS, CDR2 YFSETQ. The junction had 8 bases not matched to a gene; V was cut back by 3 bases and J by 3 bases. Here the CDR3 reads CASSSRFGQGYEQYF. The CDR3 DNA is TGCGCCAGCAGCTCGAGGTTCGGACAGGGCTACGAGCAGTACTTC.

Only one count was recorded for this clone. This rearrangement joins TRBV28 to TRBJ2-7; D is possibly TRBD2 (7 bases). V gave up 2 bases and J gave up 0 bases, with 20 bases separating them. The CDR3 extends over 18 amino acids. Germline assignment: CDR1 MDHEN and CDR2 SYDVKM. The CDR3 is CASSLTLLRRGGSYEQYV. CDR3 DNA sequence: TGTGCCAGCAGTTTAACCCTGCTTCGGAGGGGGGGCTCCTACGAGCAGTACGTC.

The chain employs TRBV2 and TRBJ2-7, with TRBD2 identical over 10 bases. The CDR3 sequence is 17 residues long. V was clipped by 2 bases and J by 0 bases; unmatched bases: 7. CDR1 and CDR2 (germline): SNHLY, FYNNEI. The CDR3 loop reads CASSEPPGLAVSYEQYV. For the CDR3, the DNA is TGTGCCAGCAGTGAACCCCCTGGACTAGCGGTCTCCTACGAGCAGTACGTC.

The V gene is TRBV4-2, the J gene TRBJ2-1, with D uncertain. The CDR3 contains 15 residues. V lost 4 bases and J lost 0, with 10 bases in between. Germline V CDR1 and CDR2: LGHNA, YNFKEQ. The CDR3 DNA sequence: TGTGCCAGCAGCCCTGAGGAAAGCTCCTACAATGAGCAGTTCTTC. Its translation is CASSPEESSYNEQFF.

The chain is built from TRBV2 and TRBJ1-5; D gene unclear. CDR3 length: 12 amino acids. Germline V gene sequence: CDR1 SNHLY, CDR2 FYNNEI. V dropped 7 bases and J dropped 2 bases, with 6 bases sitting between them. CDR3 nucleotides: TGTGCCAGCAAGGAGGGCAATCAGCCCCAGCATTTT. This encodes CASKEGNQPQHF.

The chain joins TRBV28 to TRBJ1-1; TRBD1 matches 7 bases. The CDR3 spans 15 residues. The germline CDR1 and CDR2 sequences are MDHEN and SYDVKM. J was trimmed by 0 bases and V by 2 bases; bases with no gene match: 3. DNA for the CDR3: TGTGCCAGCAGTTTACGAGACAGGGTGAACACTGAAGCTTTCTTT. Residues: CASSLRDRVNTEAFF.

The chain recombines TRBV18 with TRBJ2-3; the match to TRBD2 covers 11 bases. The CDR3 length is 17 residues. Germline CDR1 and CDR2: KGHSH and LQKENI. The V segment lost 3 bases and the J segment 0 bases; nucleotides outside the gene matches: 5. The CDR3 DNA is TGTGCCAGCTCACCGCGACTAGCGGGGCAAAGCACAGATACGCAGTATTTT. Translating it yields CASSPRLAGQSTDTQYF.